Below are 11 T cell receptor beta chains sequenced from a single sample in a study of T-cell memory formation after mild COVID-19. MiXCR, applied by TCRdb to the 5' RACE reads, yields one record per CDR3 protein. The sample lists roughly 43,000 distinct CDR3 sequences; 7.5% to 10% were seen once. The sequenced sample was PBMCs or a T cell subset sorted from them (not recorded which). The source is an adult woman who had mild COVID-19 (a few samples of this study predate the infection). Cell type and time point are not known.

The J gene is TRBJ2-3, the V gene TRBV12-3 or TRBV12-4; D unresolved. Trimming removed 7 bases from V and 2 bases from J, with 13 bases in between. This CDR3 has 14 residues. Here the CDR3 reads CASTLGSNTDTQYF. The CDR3 DNA reads as TGTGCCAGCACCTTGGGCTCGAACACAGATACGCAGTATTTT.

This clonotype was picked up a small number of times. The CDR3: CASSSQTGGRNTIYF. The CDR3 DNA sequence: TGTGCCAGCAGCTCCCAGACAGGGGGTCGAAACACCATATATTTT. The chain links TRBV5-6 to TRBJ1-3; 9 bases align to TRBD1. Trimming took 3 bases from V and 5 from J; bases not matched to a gene: 6. In germline, CDR1 is SGHDT, CDR2 YYEEEE. There are 15 residues in the CDR3. Filled out from reference TRBV5-6 and TRBJ1-3, the complete variable domain reads DAGVTQSPTHLIKTRGQQVTLRCSPKSGHDTVSWYQQALGQGPQFIFQYYEEEERQRGNFPDRFSGHQFPNYSSELNVNALLLGDSALYLCASSSQTGGRNTIYFGEGSWLTVV.

The table lists this clonotype with many counts. The chain has TRBV20-1 and TRBJ2-1; TRBD2 matches at 12 bases. Per the germline V gene, CDR1 is DFQATT and CDR2 is SNEGSKA (reference sequence). The CDR3 totals 19 residues. V lost 1 base and J lost 9; bases outside the gene matches: 19. The CDR3 DNA reads TGCAGTGCTAGAGGGACTAGCGGGACCTCCCCCTCTACCTTGTTTGAGCAGTTCTTC. Translated, it gives CSARGTSGTSPSTLFEQFF.

This clonotype was counted a few times. The V and J genes are TRBV6-2 or TRBV6-3 and TRBJ2-5; 8 bases are shared with TRBD2. The CDR3 contains 16 residues. The V and J ends lost 2 bases and 5 bases, in that order; junction bases with no gene match: 10. From germline, CDR1 is MNHEY and CDR2 SVGEGT. The CDR3 DNA sequence: TGTGCCAGCAGTTACACACTAAGCGGGAGTAGGGAGACCCAGTACTTC. It translates to CASSYTLSGSRETQYF.

This clonotype was detected only a few times. This chain connects TRBV29-1 to TRBJ1-1, with TRBD1 identical over 7 bases. Germline V lookup: CDR1 SQVTM, CDR2 ANQGSEA. V lost 5 bases to trimming and J lost 1 base; unmatched junction nucleotides: 7. The CDR3 runs 14 residues. CDR3 nucleotide sequence: TGCAGCGTTCGGAGGACAGGTGGGAACACTGAAGCTTTCTTT. It codes for CSVRRTGGNTEAFF.

This clonotype was seen more than once but under ten times. This rearrangement joins TRBV20-1 to TRBJ2-1; D might be TRBD1 or TRBD2, each matching 5 bases. Trimming took 0 bases from V and 7 from J, leaving 13 bases between them. The CDR3 contains 14 residues. Germline V gene sequence: CDR1 DFQATT, CDR2 SNEGSKA (reference sequence). The CDR3 spells CSARDLGALNEQFF. The CDR3 nucleotides read TGCAGTGCTAGAGATCTCGGGGCGTTAAATGAGCAGTTCTTC.

This clonotype came up a few times. The V gene is TRBV19, the J gene TRBJ2-7; 10 bases fit TRBD1. Germline V CDR1 and CDR2: LNHDA, SQIVND (reference sequence). This CDR3 spans 14 amino acids. With 5 bases clipped from V and 2 bases from J, the junction kept 3 bases outside the gene matches. The CDR3, as DNA: TGTGCCAGTAGTTCGGGACAGGGGCCCTACGAGCAGTACTTC. This sequence encodes CASSSGQGPYEQYF.

There are a few counts of this clonotype. This rearrangement joins TRBV7-2 to TRBJ2-1, with 11 bases aligning to TRBD1. Germline CDR1 reads SGHTA; CDR2 reads FQGNSA. CDR3 size: 14 residues. The junction had 6 bases not matched to a gene; V was cut back by 5 bases and J by 9 bases. The CDR3 nucleotides are TGTGCCAGCAGCCCTGGACAGGGGGCGATTGAGCAGTTCTTC. It yields the protein CASSPGQGAIEQFF.

The CDR3 DNA is TGTGCCAGCAAGGGAGCTAGCGGATCAGATACGCAGTATTTT. The encoded protein is CASKGASGSDTQYF. This chain links TRBV6-5 with TRBJ2-3; 7 bases map to TRBD2. CDR1 and CDR2 (germline): MNHEY, SVGAGI. Trimming at V came to 7 bases and at J to 4 bases, leaving 8 bases not matched to a gene. The CDR3 contains 14 residues.

This clonotype has ten or more counts. The J gene is TRBJ1-1, the V gene TRBV20-1; perhaps TRBD1 as D (5 bases). The CDR3 totals 14 residues. The V and J ends lost 0 bases and 4 bases respectively, with 12 bases between them. Germline CDR1 reads DFQATT; CDR2 reads SNEGSKA (reference sequence). CDR3 nucleotide sequence: TGCAGTGCTAGAGATCCGGGGCTCGGCACTGAAGCTTTCTTT. Encoded protein: CSARDPGLGTEAFF.

In its sample, this clonotype was seen a few times. This chain uses TRBV19 with TRBJ1-4; 7 positions agree with TRBD1. J lost 8 bases, V lost 3 bases, and 9 bases had no gene match. Per germline, CDR1 LNHDA and CDR2 SQIVND (reference sequence). This CDR3 is 15 amino acids long. The CDR3, as DNA: TGTGCCAGTAGTATTCGCCGGGACAGAAGCGAAAAACTGTTTTTT. This sequence encodes CASSIRRDRSEKLFF. Combining the CDR3 with reference TRBV19 and TRBJ1-4 gives the whole variable domain DGGITQSPKYLFRKEGQNVTLSCEQNLNHDAMYWYRQDPGQGLRLIYYSQIVNDFQKGDIAEGYSVSREKKESFPLTVTSAQKNPTAFYLCASSIRRDRSEKLFFGSGTQLSVL.